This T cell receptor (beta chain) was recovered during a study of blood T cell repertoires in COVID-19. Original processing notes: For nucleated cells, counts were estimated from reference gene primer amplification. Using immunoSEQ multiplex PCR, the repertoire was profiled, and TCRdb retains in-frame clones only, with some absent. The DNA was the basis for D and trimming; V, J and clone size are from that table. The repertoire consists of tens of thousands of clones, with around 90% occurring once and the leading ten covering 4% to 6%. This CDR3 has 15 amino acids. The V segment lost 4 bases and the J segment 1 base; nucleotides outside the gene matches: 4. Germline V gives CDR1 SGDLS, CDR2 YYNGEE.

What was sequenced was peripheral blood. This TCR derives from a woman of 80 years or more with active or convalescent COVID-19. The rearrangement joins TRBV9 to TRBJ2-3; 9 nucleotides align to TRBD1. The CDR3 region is CASSLRTGGTDTQYF. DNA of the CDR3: TGTGCCAGCAGCCTTAGGACAGGGGGCACAGATACGCAGTATTTT.